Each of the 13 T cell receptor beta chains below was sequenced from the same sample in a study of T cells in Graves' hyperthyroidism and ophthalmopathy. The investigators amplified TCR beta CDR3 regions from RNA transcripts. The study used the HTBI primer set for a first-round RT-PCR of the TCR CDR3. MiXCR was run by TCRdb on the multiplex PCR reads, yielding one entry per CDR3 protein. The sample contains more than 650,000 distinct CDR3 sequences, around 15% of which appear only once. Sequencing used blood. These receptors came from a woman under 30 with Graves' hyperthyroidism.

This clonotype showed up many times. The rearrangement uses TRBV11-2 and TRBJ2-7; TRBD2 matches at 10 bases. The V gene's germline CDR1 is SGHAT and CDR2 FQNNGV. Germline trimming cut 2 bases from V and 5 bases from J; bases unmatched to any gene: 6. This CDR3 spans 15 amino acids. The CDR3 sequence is CASSLLAGAFDEQYF. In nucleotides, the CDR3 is TGTGCCAGCAGCTTACTAGCGGGAGCTTTCGACGAGCAGTACTTC. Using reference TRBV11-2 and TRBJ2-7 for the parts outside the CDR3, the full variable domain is EAGVAQSPRYKIIEKRQSVAFWCNPISGHATLYWYQQILGQGPKLLIQFQNNGVVDDSQLPKDRFSAERLKGVDSTLKIQPAKLEDSAVYLCASSLLAGAFDEQYFGPGTRLTVT.

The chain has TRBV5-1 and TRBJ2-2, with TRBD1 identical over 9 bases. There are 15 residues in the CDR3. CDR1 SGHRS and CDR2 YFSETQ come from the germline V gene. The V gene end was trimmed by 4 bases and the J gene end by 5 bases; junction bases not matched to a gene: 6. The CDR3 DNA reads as TGCGCCAGCAGCCCGGACAGGGGAACGACCGGGGAGCTGTTTTTT. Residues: CASSPDRGTTGELFF.

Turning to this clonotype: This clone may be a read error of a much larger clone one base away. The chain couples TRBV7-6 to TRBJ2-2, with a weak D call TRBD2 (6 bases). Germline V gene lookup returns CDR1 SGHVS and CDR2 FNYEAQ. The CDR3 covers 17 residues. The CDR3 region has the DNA TGTGCCAGCACCCGCACCTCGCTGGCCTCGAACACCGGGGGGCTGTTTTTT. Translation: CASTRTSLASNTGGLFF.

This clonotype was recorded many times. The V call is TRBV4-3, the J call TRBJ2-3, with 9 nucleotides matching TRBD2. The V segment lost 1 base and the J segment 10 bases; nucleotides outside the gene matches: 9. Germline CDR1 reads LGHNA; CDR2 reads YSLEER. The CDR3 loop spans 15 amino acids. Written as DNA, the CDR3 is TGCGCCAGCAGCCAAGCCGGGACTAGCTTTTATCCGCAGTATTTT. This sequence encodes CASSQAGTSFYPQYF.

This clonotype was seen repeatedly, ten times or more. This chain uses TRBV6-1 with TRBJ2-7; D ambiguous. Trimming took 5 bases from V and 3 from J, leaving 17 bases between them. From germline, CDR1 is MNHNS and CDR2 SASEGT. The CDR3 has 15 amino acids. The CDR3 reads CASSRERETSYEQYF. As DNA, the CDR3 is TGTGCCAGCAGTAGGGAAAGGGAAACGAGCTACGAGCAGTACTTC.

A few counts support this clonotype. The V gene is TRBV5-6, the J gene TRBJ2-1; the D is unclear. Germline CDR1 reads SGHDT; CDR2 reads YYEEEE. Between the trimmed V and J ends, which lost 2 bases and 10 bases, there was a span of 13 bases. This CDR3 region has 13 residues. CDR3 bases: TGTGCCAGCAGCTTAGGTCTACCCATGGAGCAGTTCTTC. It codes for CASSLGLPMEQFF.

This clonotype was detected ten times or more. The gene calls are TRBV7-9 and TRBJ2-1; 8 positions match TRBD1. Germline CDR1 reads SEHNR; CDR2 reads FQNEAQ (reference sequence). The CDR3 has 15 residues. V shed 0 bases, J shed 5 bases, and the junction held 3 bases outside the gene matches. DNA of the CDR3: TGTGCCAGCAGCTTAGCAGGACAGGGTAACAATGAGCAGTTCTTC. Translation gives CASSLAGQGNNEQFF.

CDR3 nucleotides: TGTGCCAGCAGCCGATTCTCGGGAATCGATAATTCACCCCTCCACTTT. It encodes CASSRFSGIDNSPLHF. This chain joins TRBV11-2 and TRBJ1-6, with D uncertain. This CDR3 comprises 16 residues. Germline CDR1 is SGHAT and CDR2 is FQNNGV. V was shortened by 5 bases and J by 5 bases, with 16 bases between the two germline ends.

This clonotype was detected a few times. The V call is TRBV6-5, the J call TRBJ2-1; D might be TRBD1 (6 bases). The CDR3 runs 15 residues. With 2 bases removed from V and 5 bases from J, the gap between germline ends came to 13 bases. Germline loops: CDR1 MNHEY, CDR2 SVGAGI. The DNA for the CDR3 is TGTGCCAGCAGTTACGTGGACAGATCAAACAATGAGCAGTTCTTC. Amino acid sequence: CASSYVDRSNNEQFF.

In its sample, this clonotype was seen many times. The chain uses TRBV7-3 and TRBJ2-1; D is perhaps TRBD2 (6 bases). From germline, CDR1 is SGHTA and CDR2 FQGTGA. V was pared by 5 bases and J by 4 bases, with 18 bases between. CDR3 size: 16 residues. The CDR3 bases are TGTGCCAGCAGCCTCCGGGAGATAGCAGGTTACAATGAGCAGTTCTTC. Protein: CASSLREIAGYNEQFF.

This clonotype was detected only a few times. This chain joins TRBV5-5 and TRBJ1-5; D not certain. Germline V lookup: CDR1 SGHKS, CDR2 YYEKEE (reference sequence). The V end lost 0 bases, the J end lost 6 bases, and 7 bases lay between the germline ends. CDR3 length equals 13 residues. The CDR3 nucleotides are TGTGCCAGCAGCTTGGACGTGAGTCAGCCCCAGCATTTT. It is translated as CASSLDVSQPQHF.

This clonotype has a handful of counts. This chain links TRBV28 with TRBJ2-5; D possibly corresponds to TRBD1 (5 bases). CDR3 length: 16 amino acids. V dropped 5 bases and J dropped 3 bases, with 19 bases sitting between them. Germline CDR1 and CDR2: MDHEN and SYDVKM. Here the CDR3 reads CASSRPPRTPEETQYF. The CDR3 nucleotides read TGTGCCAGCAGTCGCCCCCCCCGGACACCAGAAGAGACCCAGTACTTC.

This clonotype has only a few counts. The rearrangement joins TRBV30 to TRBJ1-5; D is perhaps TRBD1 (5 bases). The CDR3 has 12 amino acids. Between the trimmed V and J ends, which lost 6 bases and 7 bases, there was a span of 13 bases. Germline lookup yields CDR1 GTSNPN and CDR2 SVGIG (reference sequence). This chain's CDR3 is CACRRGEQPQHF. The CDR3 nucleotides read TGTGCCTGCAGACGGGGGGAACAGCCCCAGCATTTT.